The source of this TCR beta chain is a study of PD-1 blockade in classical Hodgkin lymphoma. General study findings and limits: Complete responders possessed baseline diversity comparable to newly diagnosed patients. By C4D1, CD4+ diversity increased significantly, especially in complete responders.

From germline, CDR1 is SGHTA and CDR2 FQGNSA. Losses at the gene ends were 3 bases for V and 6 bases for J; bases not matched to a gene: 7. The CDR3 is 15 residues long. Measured with immunoSEQ multiplex PCR; TCRdb has only the in-frame clones, and not every one. The sample lists about 98,000 clones, 80% to 95% occurring once. Every single patient, without exception, relapsed after autologous stem cell transplantation, and brentuximab vedotin exposure varied. The patients, who had relapsed/refractory classical Hodgkin lymphoma, achieved best responses of complete response, partial response or progressive disease. This clone has just one count. Its antigen is not known.

This sequence joins TRBV7-2 and TRBJ2-3; TRBD2 matches at 9 bases. This clonotype was obtained from a human donor with classical Hodgkin lymphoma. The sequencing here drew on peripheral blood mononuclear cells (PBMCs), taken at baseline. The CDR3 DNA reads as TGTGCCAGCAGCTTTACCGGACTAGCGAAGGATACGCAGTATTTT. Residues: CASSFTGLAKDTQYF.